The next 3 T cell receptor beta chains were all read from a single sample in a study of Ad26.COV2.S vaccination and SARS-CoV-2 variants. Treatment noted: about 20 received Ad26.COV2.S at low or high dose, single or two shots; about 5 received placebo; per-sample allocation not given. All samples were drawn on day 63, counting from the first vaccine or placebo injection. Sequencing was performed with immunoSEQ multiplex PCR; in TCRdb, only in-frame clones are kept and a portion is missing. Among hundreds of thousands of clones listed, about 88% were seen once. Sequenced material: peripheral blood, taken in a trial of Ad26.COV2.S vaccine versus placebo. The receptors were gathered from a person aged 18-60 years who received the Ad26.COV2.S COVID-19 vaccine or a placebo.

This clone was seen just once. The rearrangement uses TRBV12-5 and TRBJ2-7; D might be TRBD2 (5 bases). V dropped 7 bases and J dropped 5 bases, with 15 bases sitting between them. Germline CDR1 is LGHNT and CDR2 is FRNRAP. The CDR3 is made up of 13 amino acids. DNA of the CDR3: TGTGCTAGTGCCCTCGAGGGATATAACGAGCAGTACGTC. Translated, it gives CASALEGYNEQYV.

This sequence joins TRBV5-1 and TRBJ2-6; D call uncertain. Trimming removed 0 bases from V and 7 bases from J, with 14 bases in between. Germline CDR1 SGHRS, CDR2 YFSETQ. This CDR3 is 16 amino acids long. CDR3 sequence reads: CASSLVNQNGANVLTF. The DNA for the CDR3 is TGCGCCAGCAGCTTGGTCAACCAGAATGGTGCCAACGTCCTGACTTTC.

The V gene is TRBV9, the J gene TRBJ1-1; the match to TRBD1 covers 9 bases. The CDR3 extends over 15 amino acids. With V trimmed by 0 bases and J by 6 bases, 6 bases remained unmatched. Germline V gives CDR1 SGDLS, CDR2 YYNGEE. The CDR3 here is CASSVGSQGAAEAFF. CDR3 nucleotide sequence: TGTGCCAGCAGCGTAGGGTCACAGGGGGCGGCTGAAGCTTTCTTT.